This T cell receptor beta chain was captured in a study of cytomegalovirus exposure and HLA in healthy donors. Use of 60 Vbeta and 13 Jbeta primers characterized the PCR. Sequencing used immunoSEQ multiplex PCR; TCRdb keeps in-frame clones, though not all of them. The sample contains around 130,000 clones, 81% of which appear only once. Sequences were obtained from PBMCs. This receptor was obtained from a middle-aged woman in good health and CMV-seronegative.

This CDR3 reads CAWSVNGGALGTDTQYF. In nucleotides, the CDR3 is TGTGCCTGGAGTGTAAACGGGGGGGCCTTGGGCACAGATACGCAGTATTTT. The chain employs TRBV30 and TRBJ2-3; 8 bases agree with TRBD2. V was pared by 0 bases and J by 1 base, with 9 bases of the junction left unmatched. This CDR3 contains 17 residues. The germline gives CDR1 GTSNPN, CDR2 SVGIG (reference sequence).